What follows are 23 T cell receptor beta chains derived from one specimen sequenced in a study of shared clonotypes between healthy human individuals. Repertoires were generated with immunoSEQ multiplex PCR, while TCRdb's copy carries only in-frame clones and drops some. The sample yields more than 2 million clones, approximately 95% seen once. Sequencing used naive CD4+ T cells sorted from blood. Subset here: CD45RA+ positively selected. These receptor sequences come from a man younger than 35 in good health.

The V gene is TRBV4-1, the J gene TRBJ2-3; TRBD2 matches at 7 bases. The germline gives CDR1 MGHRA, CDR2 YSYEKL. This CDR3 has 17 amino acids. V shed 2 bases, J shed 2 bases, and the junction held 10 bases outside the gene matches. Written as DNA, the CDR3 is TGCGCCAGCAGCCAATCCAAGAGCGGGGCGAACACAGATACGCAGTATTTT. Amino acid sequence: CASSQSKSGANTDTQYF.

The chain links TRBV10-1 to TRBJ1-3; D unresolved. The V gene lost 6 bases and the J gene lost 0 bases, with 18 bases spanning the gap. This CDR3 has 17 amino acids. From germline, CDR1 is WNHNN and CDR2 SYGVQD (reference sequence). The CDR3 coding sequence is TGCGCCAGCAGCGGGGTGGAAGTGGGCCACTCTGGAAACACCATATATTTT. Its translation: CASSGVEVGHSGNTIYF.

The chain is built from TRBV5-1 and TRBJ2-7; TRBD1 agrees at 10 bases. V was clipped by 3 bases and J by 6 bases; unmatched bases: 15. Germline loops: CDR1 SGHRS, CDR2 YFSETQ. The CDR3 consists of 17 residues. The DNA for the CDR3 is TGCGCCAGCAGCTCCGCCCGCATAGGGACAGGGGAAAGCGAGCAGTACTTC. Its translation is CASSSARIGTGESEQYF.

The gene calls are TRBV7-3 and TRBJ1-6; tentative D call: TRBD1 (6 bases). CDR1 SGHTA and CDR2 FQGTGA come from the germline V gene. The CDR3 runs to 13 residues. V was pared by 5 bases and J by 7 bases, with 9 bases between. The CDR3 spells CASSHGQNSPLHF. CDR3 nucleotide sequence: TGTGCCAGCAGCCATGGACAGAATTCACCCCTCCACTTT.

The chain couples TRBV6-1 to TRBJ1-1, with D unclear. With 6 bases removed from V and 0 bases from J, the gap between germline ends came to 8 bases. Looked up from germline, CDR1 is MNHNS and CDR2 is SASEGT. The CDR3 runs 13 residues. CDR3 sequence: CASRDLLNTEAFF. CDR3 DNA: TGTGCCAGCAGAGACTTATTGAACACTGAAGCTTTCTTT.

Note on this clone: This sample includes further DNA sequences coding for the same CDR3. This chain links TRBV5-1 with TRBJ2-7, with TRBD1 identical over 9 bases. The trim removed 3 bases at V and 5 bases at J, leaving 6 bases unmatched. This CDR3 region has 14 residues. Germline V gene data show CDR1 as SGHRS and CDR2 as YFSETQ. The CDR3 loop reads CASSSGQGTHEQYF. The CDR3 bases are TGCGCCAGCAGCTCGGGACAGGGTACCCACGAGCAGTACTTC.

The CDR3 DNA follows: TGCGCCAGCAGTGATACGGGAGGCAATCAGCCCCAGCATTTT. It is translated as CASSDTGGNQPQHF. This chain links TRBV10-2 with TRBJ1-5; no clear D. There are 14 residues in the CDR3. Trimming left V 3 bases short and J 2 bases short, with 8 bases between. From germline, CDR1 is WSHSY and CDR2 SAAADI.

As regards this clone: Other DNA sequences in this sample translate to the same CDR3. J is TRBJ2-3 and V is TRBV12-5, with D unclear. Per the germline V gene, CDR1 is LGHNT and CDR2 is FRNRAP. The V and J ends lost 3 bases and 6 bases respectively, with 4 bases between them. The CDR3 sequence is 11 residues long. The CDR3 here is CASGLGDTQYF. DNA of the CDR3: TGTGCTAGTGGTTTAGGGGATACGCAGTATTTT.

The chain uses TRBV18 and TRBJ1-5; TRBD1 might be the D (5 bases). Trimming took off 5 bases at V and 3 bases at J, with 14 bases between the two ends. CDR1 KGHSH and CDR2 LQKENI come from the germline V gene. This CDR3 spans 15 amino acids. The CDR3 loop reads CASSSNGASNQPQHF. The CDR3 DNA reads TGTGCCAGCTCATCGAACGGGGCCTCCAATCAGCCCCAGCATTTT.

The V and J genes are TRBV30 and TRBJ1-3; no clear D gene. Germline V lookup: CDR1 GTSNPN, CDR2 SVGIG (reference sequence). V gave up 3 bases and J gave up 8 bases, with 20 bases separating them. CDR3 size: 15 residues. In DNA, the CDR3 is TGTGCCTGGAGAAATGACGCCGTCAACCGGGACACCATATATTTT. Encoded protein: CAWRNDAVNRDTIYF.

The genes are TRBV30 and TRBJ1-4, with 7 nucleotides matching TRBD1. This CDR3 is built from 13 residues. The V gene's germline CDR1 is GTSNPN and CDR2 SVGIG (reference sequence). The junction had 5 bases not matched to a gene; V was cut back by 7 bases and J by 3 bases. CDR3 DNA sequence: TGTGCCTCCGACAGGGCTTCTAATGAAAAACTGTTTTTT. It codes for CASDRASNEKLFF.

This chain joins TRBV10-3 and TRBJ2-7; 11 nucleotides line up with TRBD2. V lost 4 bases to trimming and J lost 5 bases; unmatched junction nucleotides: 1. The germline V gene encodes CDR1 ENHRY and CDR2 SYGVKD. The CDR3 has 13 residues. The CDR3 nucleotides are TGTGCCATCAGTGTACTAGCGGGGGACGAGCAGTACTTC. It codes for CAISVLAGDEQYF.

The J gene is TRBJ2-7, the V gene TRBV2; 8 bases match TRBD2. V was clipped by 10 bases and J by 6 bases; unmatched bases: 17. This CDR3 spans 15 amino acids. Germline V gene sequence: CDR1 SNHLY, CDR2 FYNNEI. The DNA for the CDR3 is TGTGCCACCAACAAAGCCGGGACTAGAATCGCCGAGCAGTACTTC. Translated, it gives CATNKAGTRIAEQYF.

The chain has TRBV19 and TRBJ2-7, with TRBD2 matching over 9 bases. CDR1 is LNHDA, CDR2 SQIVND, per germline (reference sequence). V was clipped by 4 bases and J by 4 bases; unmatched bases: 5. This CDR3 spans 14 amino acids. CDR3 DNA: TGTGCCAGTAGTACGACTAGCGGAAGATACGAGCAGTACTTC. This sequence encodes CASSTTSGRYEQYF.

Turning to this clone: One end of the junction is discordant with germline, which a read error may explain. This chain connects TRBV7-7 to TRBJ2-7; 10 nucleotides line up with TRBD1. The CDR3 is 15 residues long. The germline V gene has CDR1 SSHAT and CDR2 FNYEAQ (reference sequence). This CDR3 is CASSPGQGTNYEQYF. The CDR3 nucleotides read TGTGCTAGCAGCCCGGGACAGGGGACCAACTACGAGCAGTACTTC.

V gene TRBV30 combines with J gene TRBJ2-5, with D perhaps given as TRBD1 or TRBD2 (6 bases each). The germline V gene encodes CDR1 GTSNPN and CDR2 SVGIG (reference sequence). The V end lost 1 base, the J end lost 3 bases, and 12 bases lay between the germline ends. The CDR3 is 14 amino acids. CDR3 loop: CAWSAGDTEETQYF. The CDR3 bases are TGTGCCTGGAGTGCGGGGGACACAGAAGAGACCCAGTACTTC.

The V gene is TRBV2, the J gene TRBJ2-7, with D possibly called TRBD1 or TRBD2 (6 bases each). The CDR3 spans 16 residues. Germline V lookup: CDR1 SNHLY, CDR2 FYNNEI. Trimming removed 6 bases from V and 2 bases from J, with 20 bases in between. The CDR3 DNA is TGTGCCAGCAGCGACACTACTAGCAGGGGTCCCTACGAGCAGTACTTC. Protein product: CASSDTTSRGPYEQYF.

Concerning this clone itself: The sample contains more than one DNA sequence encoding this CDR3. The chain is built from TRBV7-9 and TRBJ2-7; D tentatively fits TRBD1 or TRBD2 (5 bases each). CDR1 and CDR2 (germline): SEHNR, FQNEAQ (reference sequence). This CDR3 is 14 amino acids long. V lost 5 bases and J 2 bases, leaving 13 bases between the germline ends. CDR3 in amino acids: CASSLKPGPYEQYF. As DNA, the CDR3 is TGTGCCAGCAGCCTAAAACCGGGGCCCTACGAGCAGTACTTC.

The gene calls are TRBV7-2 and TRBJ1-1; D not resolved. The CDR3 extends over 13 amino acids. CDR1 SGHTA and CDR2 FQGNSA come from the germline V gene. V was shortened by 5 bases and J by 0 bases, with 7 bases between the two germline ends. The CDR3 region has the DNA TGTGCCAGCAGCCGTGACATGAACACTGAAGCTTTCTTT. Residues: CASSRDMNTEAFF.

The V and J genes are TRBV6-6 and TRBJ1-4, with 7 nucleotides matching TRBD1. After removal of 6 bases from V and 4 bases from J, the junction contained 5 bases not matched to a gene. CDR3 length: 14 amino acids. Germline assignment: CDR1 MNHNY and CDR2 SVGAGI (reference sequence). DNA of the CDR3: TGTGCCAGCAGAAACGACAGGGATAATGAAAAACTGTTTTTT. Its translation is CASRNDRDNEKLFF.

The gene calls are TRBV5-1 and TRBJ1-5; TRBD1 matches 7 bases. Looked up from germline, CDR1 is SGHRS and CDR2 is YFSETQ. The J segment lost 5 bases and the V segment lost 5 bases, leaving 4 bases of the junction unmatched. The length of the CDR3 is 13 residues. The CDR3: CASRGRGDQPQHF. CDR3 sequence (DNA): TGCGCCAGCAGAGGCAGGGGGGATCAGCCCCAGCATTTT.

The chain uses TRBV5-6 and TRBJ1-4, with D possibly matching TRBD1 (5 bases). V was shortened by 3 bases and J by 8 bases, with 14 bases between the two germline ends. The germline V gene has CDR1 SGHDT and CDR2 YYEEEE. The CDR3 loop spans 14 amino acids. The CDR3 coding sequence is TGTGCCAGCAGCTCCGGGACGAAAGAAGAAAAACTGTTTTTT. It codes for CASSSGTKEEKLFF.

CDR3 residues: CASSSSGGGSWYEQYF. The CDR3 DNA reads as TGTGCCAGCAGTTCGAGCGGGGGGGGTAGTTGGTACGAGCAGTACTTC. V and J are TRBV6-5 and TRBJ2-7; 10 bases agree with TRBD2. CDR1 and CDR2 (germline): MNHEY, SVGAGI. This CDR3 region has 16 residues. J gave up 4 bases and V 4 bases, and 10 bases lay outside the gene matches.